This TCR beta chain was recorded in a study of Ad26.COV2.S vaccination and SARS-CoV-2 variants. Looking at the study overall: Each vaccinee took Ad26.COV2.S intramuscularly, once or twice 56 days apart.

Per germline, CDR1 SGHDT and CDR2 YYEEEE. V lost 1 base and J 0 bases, leaving 4 bases between the germline ends. This CDR3 is 13 amino acids long. The data were produced by immunoSEQ multiplex PCR, yet TCRdb's version contains in-frame clones alone and is incomplete. In the table there are about 680,000 clones, 89% of which are singletons. This sample's treatment: roughly 19 received Ad26.COV2.S at low or high dose, single or two shots; about five received placebo; per-sample allocation not given. Samples were taken on day 63 after the first vaccine or placebo injection. This clonotype originated in a person between 18 and 65 years old who received the Ad26.COV2.S COVID-19 vaccine or a placebo. The rearrangement joins TRBV5-6 to TRBJ1-1; D remains unclear. The sample in question was peripheral blood, obtained in a trial of Ad26.COV2.S vaccine versus placebo. The chain's CDR3 is CASSLFMNTEAFF. The CDR3 nucleotides read TGTGCCAGCAGCTTGTTCATGAACACTGAAGCTTTCTTT.